The rows below give T cell receptor beta chains drawn from one sample of a study of blood T cell repertoires in COVID-19. Profiled with immunoSEQ multiplex PCR; TCRdb holds only in-frame clones, not every one. This table has about 170,000 clones, approximately 84% appearing once. Sample: peripheral blood. The receptors stem from a man aged 35 to 55 who had recovered from COVID-19. Each CDR3 is given without its conserved first and last residue. The D gene is left open where the match is weak. The listing skips clone size in some rows; elsewhere it reads once, few, many or a size class.

>10|TRBD1|TRBV25-1|once
ANYGQGGIQY
>13|TRBD1|TRBV5-6|.
ASSVGQFNTGELF
>11|.|TRBV15|few
ATSRDLQDTQY
>12|.|TRBV7-2|once
ASSLNSIYNEQF
>14|TRBD2|TRBV9|.
ASSTRGDTAQMSRY
>9|.|TRBV27|.
ASRGGYGYT
>10|.|TRBV30|.
AWRSDYNEQF
>13|TRBD2|TRBV13|.
ASSFLVTSRVEQF
>11|.|TRBV10-3|once
AISERESYEQY
>12|TRBD2|TRBV6-2/TRBV6-3|.
ASSLRLARYEQY
>11|.|TRBV3-1/TRBV3-2|.
ASSQVVTGEAF
>12|TRBD2|TRBV28|.
ASRWTSGSTEQY
>11|TRBD2|TRBV6-6|.
ASERGMQETQY
>13|.|TRBV10-3|.
AISDPGASRTEAF
>13|TRBD2|TRBV30|.
AWSTSGGPTDTQY
>11|.|TRBV6-5|.
ASGSRVSYEQY
>12|.|TRBV18|.
ASSPSETSDTQY
>14|TRBD2|TRBV6-2/TRBV6-3|.
ASSFWLAGGGGEQY
>13|TRBD1|TRBV10-3|.
AISEFKDRVSEQY
>13|TRBD1|TRBV6-2/TRBV6-3|.
ASSYRTGWSYEQY
>11|TRBD1|TRBV6-2/TRBV6-3|.
ASSLQGVYGYT
>11|.|TRBV6-6|.
ASSYSTGLEQY
>11|TRBD1|TRBV19|.
ASSPRGQDEQY
>14|TRBD1|TRBV19|.
ASSIPPGTGAGELF
>14|.|TRBV7-8|.
ASSLGGGGRLETQY
>12|TRBD1|TRBV3-1/TRBV3-2|.
ASTPPTGIYGYT
>14|.|TRBV9|.
ASSPWPGRVNSPLH
>13|.|TRBV5-4|.
ASSTGQSNTGELF
>15|.|TRBV5-1|.
ASSLGGGAQLLYGYT
>14|.|TRBV10-3|.
AISEPSGPSTDTQY
>11|TRBD2|TRBV6-5|.
ASSLLAGGPQY
>15|.|TRBV18|.
ASSPFGGRLADNEQF
>9|.|TRBV28|.
AVSFRFEQY
>12|TRBD1|TRBV5-1|few
ASNRQGDNTVAF
>15|.|TRBV11-2|.
ASSLEIWRSSYNEQF
>8|.|TRBV2|.
ASGGSEAF
>13|.|TRBV6-2/TRBV6-3|.
ASSYSEGALNEQF
>13|TRBD1|TRBV28|.
ASSSSRQGGEKLF
>14|TRBD2|TRBV7-8|.
ASSSLGGTNTGELF
>14|.|TRBV4-2|few
ASSQEAGRGANVLT
>12|TRBD1|TRBV19|.
ASSAGQGGDEQY
>13|.|TRBV7-9|few
ASSLRAGTSYEQY
>13|TRBD1|TRBV18|once
ASSPTGDSYNEQF
>11|.|TRBV6-4|many
ASSDSPQDTQY
>13|.|TRBV6-2/TRBV6-3|once
ASSLQPLAAGKQF
>13|.|TRBV19|few
ASTSLGAGTDTQY
>11|.|TRBV7-8|.
ASSLYRVYEQY
>12|.|TRBV11-2|.
ASSLGQRNTEAF
>15|TRBD1|TRBV24-1|.
ATSDFRQGFLTDTQY
>11|.|TRBV7-3|.
ASSLSREETQY
>13|TRBD1|TRBV30|.
AWRDRGGANTEAF
>16|.|TRBV5-4|.
ASSLGVRSGDYTDTQY
>11|.|TRBV7-2|.
ASSLGGPDTQY
>11|.|TRBV28|once
ASSFPGSYEQY
>13|.|TRBV7-2|.
ASSSYLGASYEQY
>11|TRBD1|TRBV28|.
ASITGDRYGYT
>14|.|TRBV19|once
ASSITAGSKTYEQY